This is a list of T cell receptor beta chains from one sample in a study of cytomegalovirus exposure and HLA in healthy donors. Method: immunoSEQ multiplex PCR; TCRdb's copy keeps in-frame clones and lacks some. Of 76,000 or so clones listed, approximately 72% are singletons. The sequenced sample was PBMCs. The receptors were sampled from a woman aged 40-49 years in good health and CMV-seropositive. CDR3s include the opening cysteine and the closing phenylalanine or tryptophan. A D gene is named only where the DNA matches it firmly. A clone size is listed for some rows: how often the clone was seen (once, few, many), or a class if it is expanded.

cdr3_aa | cdr3_nt | v_call | d_call | clone_size | j_call
CASSPQAGTGGGEQYF | TGTGCCAGTAGCCCCCAAGCGGGGACAGGGGGCGGCGAGCAGTACTTC | TRBV19 | TRBD1 | NA | TRBJ2-7
CASRSLGLAGAYTGELFF | TGTGCCAGCAGGTCTCTGGGACTAGCGGGGGCCTACACCGGGGAGCTGTTTTTT | TRBV5-6 | TRBD2 | NA | TRBJ2-2
CASSKERRAKNTEAFF | TGTGCCAGCAGCAAAGAACGGAGGGCTAAGAACACTGAAGCTTTCTTT | TRBV21-1 | NA | NA | TRBJ1-1
CASSPRTGTYEQYF | TGCGCCAGCAGCCCCAGGACAGGGACCTACGAGCAGTACTTC | TRBV5-1 | TRBD1 | NA | TRBJ2-7
CASSSLGLAGPNQETQYF | TGTGCCAGCAGCTCCCTGGGACTAGCGGGGCCTAACCAAGAGACCCAGTACTTC | TRBV7-6 | TRBD2 | once | TRBJ2-5
CASSSLQGLSEKLFF | TGTGCCAGCAGTTCCCTACAGGGGTTAAGTGAAAAACTGTTTTTT | TRBV28 | TRBD1 | once | TRBJ1-4
CASSPGLVNEQFF | TGTGCCAGCAGCCCTGGACTAGTCAATGAGCAGTTCTTC | TRBV7-2 | TRBD2 | NA | TRBJ2-1
CASSLGQGARGYTF | TGTGCCAGCAGTTTAGGTCAGGGGGCGCGTGGCTACACCTTC | TRBV28 | TRBD1 | NA | TRBJ1-2
CASSLELANTGELFF | TGTGCCAGCAGCTTGGAGCTTGCGAACACCGGGGAGCTGTTTTTT | TRBV5-6 | NA | NA | TRBJ2-2
CSVEAPVSRNTGELFF | TGCAGCGTTGAAGCTCCCGTTAGTAGGAACACCGGGGAGCTGTTTTTT | TRBV29-1 | NA | few | TRBJ2-2
CASSDSQGAGELFF | TGTGCCAGCAGTGACTCACAGGGGGCCGGGGAGCTGTTTTTT | TRBV6-4 | TRBD1 | NA | TRBJ2-2
CASIPGNTEAFF | TGTGCCAGCATTCCGGGGAACACTGAAGCTTTCTTT | TRBV2 | NA | NA | TRBJ1-1
CASTRQGGSYGYTF | TGTGCCAGCACGCGACAGGGGGGGAGCTATGGCTACACCTTC | TRBV6-5 | TRBD1 | NA | TRBJ1-2
CASSQDHSGGAQHF | TGTGCCAGCAGCCAAGACCACTCCGGGGGGGCCCAGCATTTT | TRBV4-2 | NA | NA | TRBJ1-5
CASSEQANTQYF | TGTGCCAGCAGTGAACAAGCCAATACGCAGTATTTT | TRBV2 | NA | NA | TRBJ2-3
CASSESDRRSYEQYF | TGTGCCAGCAGTGAGTCCGACAGGCGGTCCTACGAGCAGTACTTC | TRBV2 | NA | few | TRBJ2-7
CASSYSSGGDYNEQFF | TGTGCCAGCAGTTACTCGAGCGGGGGGGACTACAATGAGCAGTTCTTC | TRBV6-5 | TRBD2 | NA | TRBJ2-1
CSVEMLAGNLYEQYF | TGCAGCGTTGAAATGCTAGCGGGGAATCTATACGAGCAGTACTTC | TRBV29-1 | TRBD2 | NA | TRBJ2-7
CASSAEQGLVGYTF | TGTGCCAGCAGTGCGGAACAGGGTCTAGTTGGCTACACCTTC | TRBV2 | NA | NA | TRBJ1-2
CASSQDHPRGSYEQYF | TGTGCCAGCAGCCAAGATCACCCTAGAGGCTCCTACGAGCAGTACTTC | TRBV14 | NA | NA | TRBJ2-7
CASTPSDDRVGYTF | TGTGCCAGTACCCCATCCGATGACAGGGTTGGCTACACCTTC | TRBV19 | TRBD1 | NA | TRBJ1-2
CASSWGASTDTQYF | TGTGCCAGCAGCTGGGGAGCGAGCACAGATACGCAGTATTTT | TRBV11-3 | NA | NA | TRBJ2-3
CASTLGGSYEQYF | TGTGCCAGCACCTTAGGGGGCTCCTACGAGCAGTACTTC | TRBV28 | NA | NA | TRBJ2-7
CASSPGTGRVLGETEAFF | TGCGCCAGCAGCCCGGGGACAGGGCGAGTTCTCGGGGAAACTGAAGCTTTCTTT | TRBV4-3 | TRBD1 | NA | TRBJ1-1
CAISEGGADGELFF | TGTGCCATCAGTGAGGGAGGGGCCGACGGGGAGCTGTTTTTT | TRBV10-3 | NA | NA | TRBJ2-2
CAISAVWSAARTGELFF | TGTGCCATCTCGGCGGTATGGTCTGCGGCGCGGACCGGGGAGCTGTTTTTT | TRBV5-8 | NA | few | TRBJ2-2
CASSTQGSGANVLTF | TGTGCCAGTAGTACACAGGGTTCCGGGGCCAACGTCCTGACTTTC | TRBV19 | NA | once | TRBJ2-6
CASSLALAGFGHNEQFF | TGTGCCAGCAGCTTAGCGCTCGCGGGGTTCGGCCACAATGAGCAGTTCTTC | TRBV7-9 | NA | few | TRBJ2-1
CASSATGSPYEQYF | TGTGCCAGCAGTGCGACAGGGTCCCCCTACGAGCAGTACTTC | TRBV6-1 | TRBD1 | NA | TRBJ2-7
CASSMDREGIYF | TGTGCCAGCAGCATGGACAGGGAAGGTATATATTTT | TRBV7-2 | TRBD1 | NA | TRBJ1-3
CASSSPDRGRYEQYF | TGTGCCAGCAGTTCTCCGGACAGGGGGCGATACGAGCAGTACTTC | TRBV6-5 | TRBD1 | few | TRBJ2-7
CASSQEYRTENSPLHF | TGTGCCAGCAGCCAAGAGTACAGGACAGAGAATTCACCCCTCCACTTT | TRBV4-2 | NA | NA | TRBJ1-6
CSSSSGGTGVYEQYF | TGTTCCAGCAGCTCAGGGGGGACAGGCGTCTACGAGCAGTACTTC | TRBV7-9 | TRBD1 | NA | TRBJ2-7
CASARQGEYNEQFF | TGCGCCAGCGCCCGACAGGGCGAATACAATGAGCAGTTCTTC | TRBV5-1 | TRBD1 | NA | TRBJ2-1
CASSVGQGYYEQYF | TGTGCCAGCAGCGTAGGACAGGGTTACTACGAGCAGTACTTC | TRBV9 | TRBD1 | once | TRBJ2-7
CASSPEDSPRETQYF | TGCGCCAGCAGCCCCGAAGACAGCCCCCGGGAGACCCAGTACTTC | TRBV7-9 | NA | few | TRBJ2-5
CAWGNRGPESQYF | TGTGCCTGGGGGAACAGGGGCCCCGAGAGCCAGTACTTC | TRBV30 | TRBD1 | NA | TRBJ2-5
CASSFNRVYEQYF | TGTGCCAGCAGCTTTAACAGGGTCTACGAGCAGTACTTC | TRBV7-9 | NA | NA | TRBJ2-7
CARKDRGNQPQHF | TGTGCCAGGAAAGACAGGGGAAATCAGCCCCAGCATTTT | TRBV6-1 | TRBD1 | NA | TRBJ1-5
CASTEQGSGNTIYF | TGTGCCAGCACAGAACAGGGCTCTGGAAACACCATATATTTT | TRBV2 | NA | NA | TRBJ1-3
CAWSGGHQRGNTIYF | TGTGCCTGGAGTGGCGGACATCAACGTGGAAACACCATATATTTT | TRBV30 | NA | NA | TRBJ1-3
CASKLDRGAYEQYF | TGTGCCAGCAAACTGGACAGGGGAGCCTACGAGCAGTACTTC | TRBV6-5 | TRBD1 | NA | TRBJ2-7
CASSESRRGGSDTQYF | TGCGCCAGCAGTGAGTCGAGAAGGGGTGGGTCAGATACGCAGTATTTT | TRBV10-1 | NA | NA | TRBJ2-3
CASSEGTSGNTGELFF | TGTGCCAGCAGTGAAGGGACTAGCGGTAACACCGGGGAGCTGTTTTTT | TRBV6-1 | TRBD2 | NA | TRBJ2-2
CSVGGGHGELFF | TGCAGCGTTGGGGGGGGGCACGGGGAGCTGTTTTTT | TRBV29-1 | NA | NA | TRBJ2-2
CASTGDFANQPQHF | TGTGCCAGCACCGGCGACTTTGCCAATCAGCCCCAGCATTTT | TRBV28 | NA | NA | TRBJ1-5
CASSPGQGNEQFF | TGTGCCAGCAGTCCCGGACAGGGGAATGAGCAGTTCTTC | TRBV28 | TRBD1 | once | TRBJ2-1
CASSSKGALYEQYF | TGTGCCAGCAGTTCGAAGGGGGCGCTTTACGAGCAGTACTTC | TRBV6-5 | TRBD1 | NA | TRBJ2-7
CASSPQLATQETQYF | TGTGCCAGCAGCCCCCAACTAGCGACTCAAGAGACCCAGTACTTC | TRBV7-2 | TRBD2 | NA | TRBJ2-5
CASSRASGGASYNEQFF | TGTGCCAGCAGCCGGGCAAGCGGGGGGGCCTCCTACAATGAGCAGTTCTTC | TRBV16 | TRBD2 | NA | TRBJ2-1
CASSFVTGELFF | TGTGCCAGCAGCTTCGTTACCGGGGAGCTGTTTTTT | TRBV6-5 | NA | NA | TRBJ2-2
CAWSAGTNTDTQYF | TGTGCCTGGAGTGCCGGGACTAACACAGATACGCAGTATTTT | TRBV30 | TRBD2 | NA | TRBJ2-3
CASRDNPSGNQPQHF | TGTGCCAGCAGGGACAACCCCTCGGGCAATCAGCCCCAGCATTTT | TRBV27 | NA | few | TRBJ1-5